This record covers a single T cell receptor beta chain. The sample is drawn from a study of blood T cell repertoires in COVID-19. The CDR3 is made up of 13 amino acids. The germline CDR1 and CDR2 sequences are SGHTA and FQGTGA. Trimming pared 4 bases from V and 7 bases from J, leaving 13 bases between. Produced via immunoSEQ multiplex PCR; TCRdb's table is partial and in-frame only. The sample holds approximately 300,000 clones, approximately 92% seen once. Sequenced input: peripheral blood. The chain combines TRBV7-3 with TRBJ1-1; D ambiguous. The clonotype was recovered from a woman in her 30s with COVID-19, enrolled during active disease. The CDR3 loop reads CASSSADIGEAFF. For the CDR3, the DNA is TGTGCCAGCAGCTCCGCCGACATCGGTGAAGCTTTCTTT.